These 18 T cell receptor beta chains were all obtained from the same sample, sequenced in a study of molecular identifiers for immune sequencing clone quantification. TCRdb recomputed calls from the PCR reads with MiXCR, one row per CDR3 protein. The sample records over 35,000 distinct CDR3 sequences, 24% being singletons. Sequenced input: naive CD8+ T cells from blood, with Jurkat cell RNA spiked in. Subset: FACS-sorted CD8+CD4-CCR7+CD45RA+ naive T cells. The receptor source for this set is a human donor in good health. Some libraries in this study had Jurkat cell RNA spiked in.

This clonotype was recorded many times. The chain couples TRBV7-9 to TRBJ2-1, with D possibly matching TRBD2 (5 bases). Germline CDR1 reads SEHNR; CDR2 reads FQNEAQ (reference sequence). V was clipped by 0 bases and J by 6 bases, with 21 bases between them. The CDR3 consists of 18 residues. DNA for the CDR3: TGTGCCAGCAGCTTAGCGTCGTGGCGAGGGAGAGGGATCAATGAGCAGTTCTTC. Protein sequence: CASSLASWRGRGINEQFF.

This clonotype was seen repeatedly, ten times or more. The chain links TRBV20-1 to TRBJ2-3, with 8 bases aligning to TRBD2. CDR3 size: 15 residues. The germline CDR1 and CDR2 sequences are DFQATT and SNEGSKA (reference sequence). V lost 5 bases and J lost 4; bases outside the gene matches: 11. The CDR3 region has the DNA TGCAGTGCTCCCGGGACTAGTAGTCCCGCAGATACGCAGTATTTT. Translated, it gives CSAPGTSSPADTQYF.

The chain has TRBV6-2 or TRBV6-3 and TRBJ2-1, with D perhaps being TRBD1 or TRBD2 (5 bases each). Trimming stripped 2 bases from V and 4 bases from J, with 12 bases between. The V gene's germline CDR1 is MNHEY and CDR2 SVGEGT. The length of the CDR3 is 15 residues. For the CDR3, the DNA is TGTGCCAGCAGTTACGTCGGGGCAAGTTACAATGAGCAGTTCTTC. This translates into CASSYVGASYNEQFF.

This clonotype was picked up a small number of times. The CDR3 sequence: CASSQDLGVYEQYF. The CDR3 DNA follows: TGCGCCAGCAGCCAAGATCTGGGGGTTTACGAGCAGTACTTC. This sequence joins TRBV4-3 and TRBJ2-7, with D perhaps matching TRBD1 or TRBD2 (5 bases each). Trimming shortened V by 0 bases and J by 4 bases, and 10 bases separated the two germline ends. Germline assignment: CDR1 LGHNA and CDR2 YSLEER. The CDR3 runs 14 residues.

Judged by abundance, this clonotype is medium-sized. The chain has TRBV12-3 or TRBV12-4 and TRBJ2-5, with a tentative D call TRBD2 (6 bases). Trimming shortened V by 5 bases and J by 2 bases, and 9 bases separated the two germline ends. The CDR3 is made up of 13 amino acids. DNA for the CDR3: TGTGCCAGCAGTCGGGACTTGCAAGAGACCCAGTACTTC. This sequence encodes CASSRDLQETQYF.

This clonotype was found many times. The chain uses TRBV13 and TRBJ1-1; 9 bases fit TRBD1. This CDR3 is 16 amino acids long. Germline V gene lookup returns CDR1 PRHDT and CDR2 FYEKMQ (reference sequence). V gave up 3 bases and J gave up 5 bases; unmatched junction bases: 10. CDR3 amino acids: CASSFRDRARGTEAFF. The CDR3 nucleotides are TGTGCCAGCAGCTTCCGGGACAGGGCTCGCGGGACTGAAGCTTTCTTT. The whole variable domain, filled in from reference TRBV13 and TRBJ1-1, reads AAGVIQSPRHLIKEKRETATLKCYPIPRHDTVYWYQQGPGQDPQFLISFYEKMQSDKGSIPDRFSAQQFSDYHSELNMSSLELGDSALYFCASSFRDRARGTEAFFGQGTRLTVV.

This clonotype was seen at least ten times. The CDR3 coding sequence is TGCGCCAGCAGCTCAGGGTACACCGGGGAGCTGTTTTTT. It yields the protein CASSSGYTGELFF. The V gene is TRBV4-3, the J gene TRBJ2-2, with D tentatively TRBD1 (5 bases). The CDR3 runs 13 residues. V shed 5 bases and J shed 3 bases, with 7 bases lying between them. The V gene's germline CDR1 is LGHNA and CDR2 YSLEER.

Remarks on this clonotype: With a much larger clone just one base away, this may be a read error. This sequence joins TRBV6-2 or TRBV6-3 and TRBJ2-7; perhaps TRBD2 as D (7 bases). Germline lookup yields CDR1 MNHEY and CDR2 SVGEGT. The CDR3 extends over 13 amino acids. V shed 6 bases and J shed 5 bases, with 14 bases lying between them. CDR3 nucleotides: TGTGCCAGCAGCCCTAGGGGGGGGCACGAGCAGTACTTC. Translation: CASSPRGGHEQYF.

This clonotype appeared a few times. The chain couples TRBV13 to TRBJ2-7; D unresolved. CDR1 PRHDT and CDR2 FYEKMQ come from the germline V gene (reference sequence). This CDR3 region has 11 residues. The V and J ends lost 3 bases and 7 bases respectively, with 7 bases between them. Here the CDR3 reads CASSFGVEQYF. The CDR3 DNA sequence: TGTGCCAGCAGCTTTGGGGTTGAGCAGTACTTC.

This clonotype was seen many times. The V call is TRBV5-1, the J call TRBJ1-1; 8 bases are a match to TRBD1. CDR1 and CDR2 from the germline V gene are SGHRS and YFSETQ. Unmatched junction bases numbered 6, after V lost 4 bases and J lost 4 bases. The CDR3 contains 14 residues. The CDR3 bases are TGCGCCAGCAGCCATGGGACAGGCTCCACTGAAGCTTTCTTT. It codes for CASSHGTGSTEAFF. The full variable domain, in which reference TRBV5-1 and TRBJ1-1 provide the parts outside the CDR3, is KAGVTQTPRYLIKTRGQQVTLSCSPISGHRSVSWYQQTPGQGLQFLFEYFSETQRNKGNFPGRFSGRQFSNSRSEMNVSTLELGDSALYLCASSHGTGSTEAFFGQGTRLTVV.

This clonotype was observed many times. The chain is built from TRBV6-2 or TRBV6-3 and TRBJ2-5, with D uncertain. V was cut by 5 bases and J by 5 bases, with 6 bases left in between. This CDR3 is built from 11 residues. Germline V CDR1 and CDR2: MNHEY, SVGEGT. DNA of the CDR3: TGTGCCAGCAGTAACATGGAGACCCAGTACTTC. Translating it yields CASSNMETQYF.

Details on this clonotype: One base away lies a much larger clone, so this may be a sequencing read error. The V gene is TRBV29-1, the J gene TRBJ2-7; D tentatively fits TRBD1 or TRBD2 (7 bases each). The germline CDR1 and CDR2 sequences are SQVTM and ANQGSEA. There are 14 residues in the CDR3. The CDR3 DNA reads as TGCGGCGTTGAAGGGAGGGCAGGGGGCTACGAGCAGTACTTC. It codes for CGVEGRAGGYEQYF.

Comments on this clonotype: A much bigger clone sits one base away, suggesting this may be a read error. The V call is TRBV6-5, the J call TRBJ1-1, with 8 bases matching TRBD1. This CDR3 is built from 16 residues. Looked up from germline, CDR1 is MNHEY and CDR2 is SVGAGI. The CDR3: CDSSYSNLQGGTEAFF. The CDR3, as DNA: TGTGACAGCAGTTACTCGAATTTACAGGGGGGAACTGAAGCTTTCTTT.

This clonotype occurred many times. The chain recombines TRBV7-9 with TRBJ1-5; no definite D call. The CDR3 extends over 12 amino acids. CDR1 SEHNR and CDR2 FQNEAQ come from the germline V gene (reference sequence). Trimming pared 3 bases from V and 3 bases from J, leaving 3 bases between. CDR3 sequence (DNA): TGTGCCAGCAGCTTTGACAATCAGCCCCAGCATTTT. It yields the protein CASSFDNQPQHF.

Points on this clonotype: At one boundary the junction diverges from the germline segment, which might be a read error. The rearrangement uses TRBV20-1 and TRBJ2-2, with TRBD2 as a possible D gene (7 bases). The length of the CDR3 is 18 residues. Germline CDR1 and CDR2: DFQATT and SNEGSKA (reference sequence). The CDR3 sequence: CSARGRSGRAGHTGALFF. CDR3 nucleotides: TGCAGTGCTAGGGGGAGAAGCGGACGAGCGGGACACACCGGGGCGCTGTTTTTT.

Note on this clonotype: The junction departs from germline at one end; a sequencing error may be responsible. This rearrangement joins TRBV4-3 to TRBJ1-1; 7 nucleotides align to TRBD1. This CDR3 region has 16 residues. Germline CDR1 reads LGHNA; CDR2 reads YSLEER. The CDR3 region is CARSQARDLRGSEAFF. The CDR3 region has the DNA TGCGCCCGCAGCCAAGCTCGGGACCTCAGGGGGAGTGAAGCTTTCTTT.

A remark on this clonotype: A much larger clone lies one base from this, so it may be a read error. The chain employs TRBV20-1 and TRBJ2-5; D remains ambiguous. Germline V CDR1 and CDR2: DFQATT, SNEGSKA (reference sequence). The CDR3 is 14 amino acids. The V end lost 5 bases, the J end lost 3 bases, and 16 bases lay between the germline ends. The CDR3 here is CSADARGPEETQYF. Written as DNA, the CDR3 is TGCAGTGCTGACGCTCGTGGGCCAGAAGAGACCCAGTACTTC.

At least ten counts were recorded for this clonotype. The chain joins TRBV12-3 or TRBV12-4 to TRBJ2-5; the match to TRBD1 covers 9 bases. J lost 4 bases, V lost 5 bases, and 8 bases had no gene match. The CDR3 totals 15 residues. Here the CDR3 DNA reads TGTGCCAGCAGTCCCTGGGACAGGGTGATAGAGACCCAGTACTTC. It codes for CASSPWDRVIETQYF.